This T cell receptor (beta chain) was captured by sequencing in a study of shared clonotypes between healthy human individuals. This clone was counted once. The V gene lost 3 bases and the J gene lost 6 bases, with 9 bases spanning the gap. The CDR3 has 12 amino acids. Germline lookup yields CDR1 MDHEN and CDR2 SYDVKM. Sequencing used immunoSEQ multiplex PCR; TCRdb keeps in-frame clones, though not all of them. Among hundreds of thousands of clones listed, less than 80% were seen once. Sequenced: memory CD4+ T cells sorted from blood. The subset is: CD45RA-negative fraction. The chain is built from TRBV28 and TRBJ2-7; D is uncertain. The TCR comes from a woman aged 25 to 39 in good health. CDR3 amino acids: CASSFGRLEQYF. The CDR3, as DNA: TGTGCCAGCAGTTTTGGCAGGCTCGAGCAGTACTTC.